Each of the 5 T cell receptor beta chains below was sequenced from the same sample in a study of shared clonotypes between healthy human individuals. Measured with immunoSEQ multiplex PCR; TCRdb has only the in-frame clones, and not every one. The sample records 2 million to 2.5 million clones, 85% to 95% being singletons. Material for sequencing was naive CD4+ T cells from PBMCs. Stated subset: CD45RA+ positively selected. The receptors originated from a man in his late teens or twenties in good health. Some clones in this sample may be carry-over from other donors' samples.

V gene TRBV21-1 combines with J gene TRBJ2-2; the table names TRBD2, a call not compared with the DNA. TRBV21-1 is tagged as a pseudogene. The CDR3 consists of 16 residues. The CDR3 DNA reads as TGTGCCAGCAGCCCAAGGAGGGCCCACAACACCGGGGAGCTGTTTTTT. As protein: CASSPRRAHNTGELFF.

The chain combines TRBV7-3 with TRBJ1-2; D not certain. Germline V lookup: CDR1 SGHTA, CDR2 FQGTGA. V gave up 5 bases and J gave up 3 bases, with 10 bases separating them. CDR3 length: 13 residues. CDR3 in amino acids: CASSPEGDYGYTF. The CDR3 bases are TGTGCCAGCAGCCCGGAGGGTGACTATGGCTACACCTTC.

This chain links TRBV27 with TRBJ2-1, with 8 bases lining up with TRBD1. Germline CDR1 reads MNHEY; CDR2 reads SMNVEV (reference sequence). The CDR3 spans 16 residues. The J segment lost 1 base and the V segment lost 4 bases, leaving 6 bases of the junction unmatched. In DNA, the CDR3 is TGTGCCAGCAGTTCGGGCGGGACAGGATCCTACAATGAGCAGTTCTTC. Translated, it gives CASSSGGTGSYNEQFF.

This sequence joins TRBV19 and TRBJ1-2; a possible D gene is TRBD1 (5 bases). V gave up 6 bases and J gave up 4 bases, with 12 bases separating them. Germline-derived CDR1 and CDR2 are LNHDA and SQIVND (reference sequence). This CDR3 comprises 13 residues. The CDR3 loop reads CASSTGLSYGYTF. Written as DNA, the CDR3 is TGTGCCAGTAGCACGGGACTGAGCTATGGCTACACCTTC.

The chain combines TRBV6-1 with TRBJ2-1; a weak D match, TRBD1 (6 bases). CDR1 MNHNS and CDR2 SASEGT come from the germline V gene. The V gene lost 6 bases and the J gene lost 6 bases, with 18 bases spanning the gap. The CDR3 has 15 amino acids. In DNA form, the CDR3 reads TGTGCCAGCAGCCTAGGACAGACCTTGGGCAATGAGCAGTTCTTC. Translated: CASSLGQTLGNEQFF.